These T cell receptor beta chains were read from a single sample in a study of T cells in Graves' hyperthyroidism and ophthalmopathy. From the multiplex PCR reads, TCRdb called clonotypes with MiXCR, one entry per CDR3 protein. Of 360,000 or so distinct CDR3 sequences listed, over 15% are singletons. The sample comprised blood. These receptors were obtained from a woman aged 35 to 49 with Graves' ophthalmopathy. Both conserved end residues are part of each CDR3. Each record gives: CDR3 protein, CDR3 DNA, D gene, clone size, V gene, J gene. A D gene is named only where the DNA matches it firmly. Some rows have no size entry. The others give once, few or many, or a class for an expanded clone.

CDR3 protein: CASSYVAVEADGYTF
CDR3 DNA: TGTGCCAGCAGCTACGTAGCGGTAGAAGCAGATGGCTACACCTTC
D gene: -
clone size: many
V gene: TRBV7-2
J gene: TRBJ1-2

CDR3 protein: CASSIEEGEQFF
CDR3 DNA: TGTGCCAGTAGTATAGAAGAGGGTGAGCAGTTCTTC
D gene: -
clone size: many
V gene: TRBV19
J gene: TRBJ2-1

CDR3 protein: CASSRTFSNQPQHF
CDR3 DNA: TGTGCCAGCAGTAGGACCTTTAGCAATCAGCCCCAGCATTTT
D gene: -
clone size: many
V gene: TRBV6-5
J gene: TRBJ1-5

CDR3 protein: CASSEDETGTANTGELFF
CDR3 DNA: TGTGCCAGCAGTGAAGACGAGACCGGGACAGCTAACACCGGGGAGCTGTTTTTT
D gene: TRBD1
clone size: -
V gene: TRBV2
J gene: TRBJ2-2

CDR3 protein: CSVDGSSGEQYF
CDR3 DNA: TGCAGCGTTGACGGTAGTTCGGGGGAGCAGTACTTC
D gene: -
clone size: -
V gene: TRBV29-1
J gene: TRBJ2-7

CDR3 protein: CASSQDLQGVGNQPQHF
CDR3 DNA: TGCGCCAGCAGCCAAGATCTGCAGGGGGTTGGCAATCAGCCCCAGCATTTT
D gene: TRBD1
clone size: once
V gene: TRBV4-1
J gene: TRBJ1-5

CDR3 protein: CASSYSGGPETQYF
CDR3 DNA: TGTGCCAGCAGTTACTCGGGGGGGCCGGAGACCCAGTACTTC
D gene: -
clone size: many
V gene: TRBV6-5
J gene: TRBJ2-5

CDR3 protein: CAIPRGRQTDVTGELFF
CDR3 DNA: TGTGCCATCCCCCGAGGACGGCAGACCGACGTCACCGGGGAGCTGTTTTTT
D gene: -
clone size: -
V gene: TRBV10-3
J gene: TRBJ2-2

CDR3 protein: CAISEGTGSVGNEQFF
CDR3 DNA: TGTGCCATCAGTGAGGGAACGGGATCAGTTGGTAATGAGCAGTTCTTC
D gene: -
clone size: many
V gene: TRBV10-3
J gene: TRBJ2-1

CDR3 protein: CSVRRVQGELFF
CDR3 DNA: TGCAGCGTTCGTAGGGTGCAAGGGGAGCTGTTTTTT
D gene: -
clone size: many
V gene: TRBV29-1
J gene: TRBJ2-2

CDR3 protein: CASSIYRGGGYTF
CDR3 DNA: TGTGCCAGCAGTATCTACAGGGGTGGCGGCTACACCTTC
D gene: TRBD1
clone size: many
V gene: TRBV28
J gene: TRBJ1-2

CDR3 protein: CASSFGSGSPYEQYF
CDR3 DNA: TGTGCCAGCAGTTTCGGGAGCGGGAGCCCGTACGAGCAGTACTTC
D gene: TRBD2
clone size: many
V gene: TRBV12-3/TRBV12-4
J gene: TRBJ2-7

CDR3 protein: CASSPQGAGEAFF
CDR3 DNA: TGTGCCAGCTCACCACAGGGGGCAGGTGAAGCTTTCTTT
D gene: TRBD1
clone size: -
V gene: TRBV18
J gene: TRBJ1-1

CDR3 protein: CASSGTSGSVEQYF
CDR3 DNA: TGTGCCAGCAGTGGGACTAGCGGGAGCGTCGAGCAGTACTTC
D gene: TRBD2
clone size: many
V gene: TRBV2
J gene: TRBJ2-7

CDR3 protein: CASSFGTGGFYEQYF
CDR3 DNA: TGTGCCAGCAGTTTCGGGACAGGGGGCTTCTACGAGCAGTACTTC
D gene: TRBD1
clone size: many
V gene: TRBV12-3/TRBV12-4
J gene: TRBJ2-7

CDR3 protein: CASSLASGHTGELFF
CDR3 DNA: TGTGCCAGCAGTTTAGCTAGCGGGCACACCGGGGAGCTGTTTTTT
D gene: TRBD2
clone size: -
V gene: TRBV28
J gene: TRBJ2-2

CDR3 protein: CASSLSRGRTGGQPQHF
CDR3 DNA: TGTGCCAGCAGCTTAAGCAGGGGGCGCACAGGAGGTCAGCCCCAGCATTTT
D gene: TRBD1
clone size: few
V gene: TRBV7-8
J gene: TRBJ1-5

CDR3 protein: CASSLTGSDLSGANVLTF
CDR3 DNA: TGTGCCAGCAGTTTGACGGGCAGCGACCTCTCTGGGGCCAACGTCCTGACTTTC
D gene: -
clone size: many
V gene: TRBV6-2/TRBV6-3
J gene: TRBJ2-6

CDR3 protein: CATRPEGTEAFF
CDR3 DNA: TGTGCCACTCGCCCGGAAGGGACTGAAGCTTTCTTT
D gene: -
clone size: many
V gene: TRBV12-3/TRBV12-4
J gene: TRBJ1-1

CDR3 protein: CASSRPGTKETQYF
CDR3 DNA: TGTGCCAGCAGTCGACCCGGGACTAAAGAGACCCAGTACTTC
D gene: TRBD2
clone size: many
V gene: TRBV6-2/TRBV6-3
J gene: TRBJ2-5

CDR3 protein: CASSQLLSLQETQYF
CDR3 DNA: TGTGCCAGCAGCCAACTCCTTTCCCTACAAGAGACCCAGTACTTC
D gene: -
clone size: many
V gene: TRBV3-1
J gene: TRBJ2-5

CDR3 protein: CASSEFLRRQGNGGYTF
CDR3 DNA: TGTGCCAGCAGTGAATTCCTTAGGAGACAGGGGAACGGTGGCTACACCTTC
D gene: TRBD1
clone size: many
V gene: TRBV6-1
J gene: TRBJ1-2

CDR3 protein: CAIKTYANTGELFF
CDR3 DNA: TGTGCCATAAAGACGTACGCGAACACCGGGGAGCTGTTTTTT
D gene: -
clone size: many
V gene: TRBV6-5
J gene: TRBJ2-2

CDR3 protein: CAISGQLNTEAFF
CDR3 DNA: TGTGCCATCAGTGGACAGCTGAACACTGAAGCTTTCTTT
D gene: -
clone size: -
V gene: TRBV10-3
J gene: TRBJ1-1

CDR3 protein: CASSLGMGSWAGYTF
CDR3 DNA: TGCGCCAGCAGCTTGGGTATGGGCAGCTGGGCTGGCTACACCTTC
D gene: -
clone size: many
V gene: TRBV5-1
J gene: TRBJ1-2

CDR3 protein: CASGISGTGLETQYF
CDR3 DNA: TGTGCCAGCGGCATATCCGGGACAGGCTTAGAGACCCAGTACTTC
D gene: TRBD1
clone size: many
V gene: TRBV6-1
J gene: TRBJ2-5

CDR3 protein: CASLGTNTEAFF
CDR3 DNA: TGTGCCAGCCTGGGGACGAACACTGAAGCTTTCTTT
D gene: -
clone size: few
V gene: TRBV3-1
J gene: TRBJ1-1

CDR3 protein: CASSLRLAPSAFF
CDR3 DNA: TGTGCCAGCAGTTTAAGACTTGCACCAAGTGCTTTCTTT
D gene: -
clone size: -
V gene: TRBV6-2/TRBV6-3
J gene: TRBJ1-1

CDR3 protein: CASSGLAGSNAGELFF
CDR3 DNA: TGCGCCAGCAGCGGTCTAGCGGGATCGAACGCCGGGGAGCTGTTTTTT
D gene: TRBD2
clone size: once
V gene: TRBV5-1
J gene: TRBJ2-2

CDR3 protein: CASSLGGVGGNTIYF
CDR3 DNA: TGTGCCAGCAGCTTAGGAGGAGTCGGTGGAAACACCATATATTTT
D gene: -
clone size: many
V gene: TRBV7-2
J gene: TRBJ1-3

CDR3 protein: CASRSGTRNNQPQHF
CDR3 DNA: TGTGCCAGCAGATCCGGGACGAGGAATAATCAGCCCCAGCATTTT
D gene: -
clone size: many
V gene: TRBV12-3/TRBV12-4
J gene: TRBJ1-5

CDR3 protein: CASSLTAREGAEAFF
CDR3 DNA: TGTGCCAGCAGCTTAACCGCCAGGGAGGGCGCTGAAGCTTTCTTT
D gene: -
clone size: many
V gene: TRBV11-2
J gene: TRBJ1-1

CDR3 protein: CASSFLPHNTEAFF
CDR3 DNA: TGTGCCAGCAGTTTCCTACCCCATAACACTGAAGCTTTCTTT
D gene: -
clone size: -
V gene: TRBV28
J gene: TRBJ1-1

CDR3 protein: CASSVRIEAFF
CDR3 DNA: TGTGCCAGCAGTGTACGGATTGAAGCTTTCTTT
D gene: -
clone size: many
V gene: TRBV2
J gene: TRBJ1-1

CDR3 protein: CASSVLAGVDEQYF
CDR3 DNA: TGTGCCAGCAGTGTCCTAGCGGGAGTAGACGAGCAGTACTTC
D gene: TRBD2
clone size: many
V gene: TRBV6-1
J gene: TRBJ2-7

CDR3 protein: CAWSVRDRDQGAFF
CDR3 DNA: TGTGCCTGGAGTGTAAGAGACCGGGACCAGGGGGCTTTCTTT
D gene: -
clone size: many
V gene: TRBV30
J gene: TRBJ1-1

CDR3 protein: CSVGGGTGSGYTF
CDR3 DNA: TGCAGCGTTGGGGGGGGGACAGGGTCTGGCTACACCTTC
D gene: TRBD1
clone size: many
V gene: TRBV29-1
J gene: TRBJ1-2

CDR3 protein: CASTDRGNYEQYF
CDR3 DNA: TGTGCCAGCACGGACAGGGGTAATTACGAGCAGTACTTC
D gene: TRBD1
clone size: -
V gene: TRBV6-1
J gene: TRBJ2-7

CDR3 protein: CASSGLGGAGYEQYF
CDR3 DNA: TGTGCCAGCAGCGGTCTTGGGGGGGCCGGCTACGAGCAGTACTTC
D gene: -
clone size: many
V gene: TRBV27
J gene: TRBJ2-7

CDR3 protein: CASSYSPGNTEAFF
CDR3 DNA: TGTGCCAGCAGTTACTCGCCGGGGAACACTGAAGCTTTCTTT
D gene: -
clone size: many
V gene: TRBV6-5
J gene: TRBJ1-1

CDR3 protein: CSAGEGGEETQYF
CDR3 DNA: TGCAGTGCTGGAGAGGGGGGGGAAGAGACCCAGTACTTC
D gene: -
clone size: -
V gene: TRBV20-1
J gene: TRBJ2-5

CDR3 protein: CASNQRRTEAFF
CDR3 DNA: TGTGCCAGCAATCAAAGGAGGACTGAAGCTTTCTTT
D gene: -
clone size: -
V gene: TRBV12-3/TRBV12-4
J gene: TRBJ1-1

CDR3 protein: CASSEGLYRGRLNTEAFF
CDR3 DNA: TGTGCCAGCAGTGAAGGTTTGTACAGGGGGCGATTGAACACTGAAGCTTTCTTT
D gene: TRBD1
clone size: many
V gene: TRBV6-1
J gene: TRBJ1-1

CDR3 protein: CSAVSGNYGYTF
CDR3 DNA: TGCAGTGCCGTTTCGGGTAACTATGGCTACACCTTC
D gene: -
clone size: many
V gene: TRBV20-1
J gene: TRBJ1-2

CDR3 protein: CASSSASGANVLTF
CDR3 DNA: TGTGCCAGCAGCTCAGCCTCTGGGGCCAACGTCCTGACTTTC
D gene: -
clone size: many
V gene: TRBV7-2
J gene: TRBJ2-6

CDR3 protein: CASNVGGDYGYTF
CDR3 DNA: TGTGCCAGTAATGTCGGGGGAGACTATGGCTACACCTTC
D gene: -
clone size: few
V gene: TRBV19
J gene: TRBJ1-2

CDR3 protein: CASSVGGRGANEQYF
CDR3 DNA: TGTGCCAGCAGCGTGGGGGGTAGAGGGGCGAACGAGCAGTACTTC
D gene: -
clone size: many
V gene: TRBV7-2
J gene: TRBJ2-7

CDR3 protein: CASSYSGQGDGYTF
CDR3 DNA: TGTGCCAGCAGTTACTCGGGACAGGGGGATGGCTACACCTTC
D gene: TRBD1
clone size: many
V gene: TRBV6-2/TRBV6-3
J gene: TRBJ1-2

CDR3 protein: CASSLDRVVNTEAFF
CDR3 DNA: TGTGCCAGCAGCCTGGACAGGGTCGTGAACACTGAAGCTTTCTTT
D gene: TRBD1
clone size: many
V gene: TRBV7-9
J gene: TRBJ1-1

CDR3 protein: CASSLTGGKYQPQHF
CDR3 DNA: TGTGCCAGCAGCTTAACAGGGGGCAAATATCAGCCCCAGCATTTT
D gene: TRBD1
clone size: many
V gene: TRBV7-2
J gene: TRBJ1-5

CDR3 protein: CSVEGGGGNEQYF
CDR3 DNA: TGCAGCGTTGAAGGAGGGGGGGGGAACGAGCAGTACTTC
D gene: -
clone size: many
V gene: TRBV29-1
J gene: TRBJ2-7

CDR3 protein: CASSQIGTGRETQYF
CDR3 DNA: TGTGCCAGCAGTCAAATTGGGACAGGGAGGGAGACCCAGTACTTC
D gene: TRBD1
clone size: few
V gene: TRBV28
J gene: TRBJ2-5

CDR3 protein: CASKELAPRGETQYF
CDR3 DNA: TGTGCCAGCAAAGAACTAGCCCCCCGGGGGGAGACCCAGTACTTC
D gene: -
clone size: many
V gene: TRBV28
J gene: TRBJ2-5

CDR3 protein: CASSLDRNTGELFF
CDR3 DNA: TGCGCCAGCAGCTTGGACCGGAACACCGGGGAGCTGTTTTTT
D gene: -
clone size: many
V gene: TRBV5-1
J gene: TRBJ2-2

CDR3 protein: CASSLSAPSDNGELFF
CDR3 DNA: TGTGCCAGCAGCTTATCGGCCCCCAGCGACAACGGGGAGCTGTTTTTT
D gene: -
clone size: many
V gene: TRBV7-2
J gene: TRBJ2-2

CDR3 protein: CASSYSADIWGAGAYEQYF
CDR3 DNA: TGTGCCAGCAGTTACTCCGCGGACATCTGGGGGGCGGGAGCCTACGAGCAGTACTTC
D gene: -
clone size: many
V gene: TRBV6-2/TRBV6-3
J gene: TRBJ2-7

CDR3 protein: CASSRQISYEQYF
CDR3 DNA: TGTGCCAGCAGTCGACAGATCTCCTACGAGCAGTACTTC
D gene: -
clone size: many
V gene: TRBV27
J gene: TRBJ2-7

CDR3 protein: CASSVVGENTEAFF
CDR3 DNA: TGTGCCAGCAGCGTAGTGGGAGAGAACACTGAAGCTTTCTTT
D gene: -
clone size: many
V gene: TRBV9
J gene: TRBJ1-1

CDR3 protein: CASSLATYNSPLHF
CDR3 DNA: TGTGCCAGCTCGCTCGCGACCTATAATTCACCCCTCCACTTT
D gene: -
clone size: many
V gene: TRBV6-1
J gene: TRBJ1-6

CDR3 protein: CASSAWTGRTEAFF
CDR3 DNA: TGTGCCAGCAGTGCTTGGACAGGCCGAACTGAAGCTTTCTTT
D gene: TRBD1
clone size: -
V gene: TRBV6-2/TRBV6-3
J gene: TRBJ1-1